A single sample is the source of the 14 T cell receptor beta chains below, sequenced in a study of Ad26.COV2.S vaccination and SARS-CoV-2 variants. Clones were read by immunoSEQ multiplex PCR, and TCRdb kept only the in-frame ones, dropping some. Of more than 120,000 clones in the sample, about nine tenths are singletons; the top ten hold 4.5% to 6%. The specimen was peripheral blood, collected after recovery from COVID-19. Every receptor here comes from a human donor who had recovered from COVID-19.

The chain recombines TRBV30 with TRBJ2-7; D possibly corresponds to TRBD2 (6 bases). Trimming left V 4 bases short and J 1 base short, with 20 bases between. Germline V gene data show CDR1 as GTSNPN and CDR2 as SVGIG (reference sequence). The CDR3 covers 16 residues. The DNA for the CDR3 is TGTGCCTGGAATGGGGGGTGGGAGCGGTCGTCCTACGAGCAGTACTTC. This sequence encodes CAWNGGWERSSYEQYF.

This clone was seen more than once but under ten times. The V and J genes are TRBV28 and TRBJ1-4; D remains ambiguous. V lost 5 bases to trimming and J lost 7 bases, with 14 bases between them. Germline lookup yields CDR1 MDHEN and CDR2 SYDVKM. The CDR3 is made up of 14 amino acids. This chain's CDR3 is CASSRGGWSEKLFF. The CDR3 nucleotides are TGTGCCAGCAGTCGGGGAGGTTGGAGTGAAAAACTGTTTTTT.

V and J are TRBV5-4 and TRBJ2-6; the D gene is possibly TRBD1 (5 bases). V lost 4 bases and J 2 bases, leaving 22 bases between the germline ends. This CDR3 contains 19 residues. The germline V gene has CDR1 SGHNT and CDR2 YYREEE (reference sequence). The CDR3 region is CASSRQFSEGVPGANVLTF. Here the CDR3 DNA reads TGTGCCAGCAGCCGTCAATTCAGTGAAGGGGTGCCTGGGGCCAACGTCCTGACTTTC.

J is TRBJ2-7 and V is TRBV19; D perhaps matches TRBD1 (5 bases). Trimming took 4 bases from V and 1 from J, leaving 11 bases between them. From germline, CDR1 is LNHDA and CDR2 SQIVND (reference sequence). The CDR3 is 14 amino acids. CDR3 nucleotide sequence: TGTGCCAGTAGTAACGGGCAGGGATCCTACGAGCAGTACTTC. Translated, it gives CASSNGQGSYEQYF.

Only one count was recorded for this clone. The J gene is TRBJ1-5, the V gene TRBV6-5; a weak D match, TRBD1 (6 bases). The CDR3 totals 14 residues. Germline V gives CDR1 MNHEY, CDR2 SVGAGI. Trimming removed 6 bases from V and 0 bases from J, with 9 bases in between. In nucleotides, the CDR3 is TGTGCCAGCAGCGGACAGTATAGCAATCAGCCCCAGCATTTT. Its translation is CASSGQYSNQPQHF.

Only one count was recorded for this clone. The chain has TRBV4-3 and TRBJ2-3; TRBD2 agrees at 7 bases. This CDR3 contains 16 residues. J gave up 0 bases and V 0 bases, and 3 bases lay outside the gene matches. CDR1 and CDR2 (germline): LGHNA, YSLEER. Here the CDR3 DNA reads TGCGCCAGCAGCCAAGATGCGGGGGATAGCACAGATACGCAGTATTTT. Translation: CASSQDAGDSTDTQYF.

This chain connects TRBV24-1 to TRBJ2-1, with a possible D match to TRBD2 (5 bases). The germline gives CDR1 KGHDR, CDR2 SFDVKD. The length of the CDR3 is 13 residues. V was cut by 6 bases and J by 10 bases, with 15 bases left in between. CDR3: CATSSGTRQEQFF. The CDR3 DNA sequence: TGTGCCACCAGTAGCGGCACCCGCCAGGAGCAGTTCTTC.

The chain joins TRBV19 to TRBJ1-5; D is undetermined. The V end lost 2 bases, the J end lost 5 bases, and 4 bases lay between the germline ends. Germline V CDR1 and CDR2: LNHDA, SQIVND (reference sequence). The CDR3 has 12 amino acids. The CDR3 nucleotides are TGTGCCAGTAGTATAAGTCATCAGCCCCAGCATTTT. It specifies CASSISHQPQHF.

The chain joins TRBV7-9 to TRBJ1-5; D gene unclear. In germline, CDR1 is SEHNR, CDR2 FQNEAQ (reference sequence). Trimming pared 1 base from V and 6 bases from J, leaving 4 bases between. This CDR3 has 12 amino acids. The CDR3 here is CASSLGFQPQHF. The DNA of the CDR3 is TGTGCCAGCAGCTTAGGGTTTCAGCCCCAGCATTTT.

CDR3: CASSTLTGFNYGYTF. The CDR3 DNA is TGTGCCAGCAGTACCCTGACAGGATTTAACTATGGCTACACCTTC. The V gene is TRBV6-2 or TRBV6-3, the J gene TRBJ1-2; D might be TRBD1 (6 bases). The CDR3 covers 15 residues. CDR1 is MNHEY and CDR2 is SVGEGT in the germline V gene. Trimming left V 5 bases short and J 1 base short, with 14 bases between.

This sequence joins TRBV3-1 (or the pseudogene TRBV3-2) and TRBJ2-7, with 11 bases matching TRBD2. CDR3 length equals 18 residues. Germline CDR1 LGHDT, CDR2 YNNKEL (reference sequence). V gave up 3 bases and J gave up 5 bases; unmatched junction bases: 15. As DNA, the CDR3 is TGTGCCAGCAGCCATCGAGTGGCTAGCGGGGGGAATCCCCACGAGCAGTACTTC. Its translation is CASSHRVASGGNPHEQYF.

This chain connects TRBV11-2 to TRBJ1-4, with unresolved D. Trimming shortened V by 5 bases and J by 3 bases, and 16 bases separated the two germline ends. The germline CDR1 and CDR2 sequences are SGHAT and FQNNGV. CDR3 length equals 16 residues. The CDR3 DNA is TGTGCCAGCAGCCCAGTTCCCCCAACGTCTAATGAAAAACTGTTTTTT. It translates to CASSPVPPTSNEKLFF.

The CDR3 coding sequence is TGTGCCAGCAGCAGGGACAGGGGAGGACCCAGAGATTATTCACCCCTCCACTTT. Translating it yields CASSRDRGGPRDYSPLHF. The chain carries TRBV9 and TRBJ1-6, with TRBD1 matching 10 bases. Germline V gene sequence: CDR1 SGDLS, CDR2 YYNGEE. The V gene end was trimmed by 4 bases and the J gene end by 8 bases; junction bases not matched to a gene: 15. The CDR3 loop spans 18 amino acids.

The chain employs TRBV15 and TRBJ2-2; D perhaps matches TRBD2 (5 bases). V was clipped by 1 base and J by 5 bases, with 11 bases between them. The CDR3 contains 15 residues. The germline V gene encodes CDR1 LNHNV and CDR2 YYDKDF (reference sequence). CDR3 loop: CATSRVLAPTGELFF. For the CDR3, the DNA is TGTGCCACCAGCAGAGTGCTAGCCCCGACCGGGGAGCTGTTTTTT.